Below, one TCR beta chain is given with its context. This clonotype occurred a few times. What this receptor recognizes is not known. No base-level quality is on record; no much larger clone is a single base apart. This entry belongs to a study of blood T cells in healthy people across ages (dated by TCRdb to 2014 to 2015). About the study as a whole: In model experiments, roughly one uniquely barcoded TCR beta cDNA molecule per two T cells was captured by template switching. For two donors (one aged 18 to 30 and one aged 80 or older), the study analyzed two additional independent replicas of 1 million unique cDNA reads from the same blood draw. The donors were split into four age groups: young (average about 16 years), middle-aged (over 35), aged (about 62) and long-lived (roughly 77). Using deep sequencing normalized with unique cDNA molecular identifiers, the study measured how TCR beta repertoire diversity changes with age. To avoid experimental bias, donors of different ages were spread randomly across the sequencing lanes. Beyond this particular receptor, the publication reports: A strong correlation was found between observed TCR beta diversity and the percentage of naive T cells measured by flow cytometry. Compared with the aged group, more naive CD4+ T cells, fewer expanded clones and increased TCR diversity were shown by the long-lived group, suggesting age selection. Because donor CMV infection status was unknown, age-related changes in expanded clonotypes were potentially confounded. Estimates of total diversity from one million sequenced T cells were regarded as lower bounds and underestimates. Observed TCR beta diversity per million T cells fell roughly linearly with age, and a significant reduction was already apparent by age around 40. Bulk unsorted PBMC profiling prevented conclusive comparison of naive and antigen-experienced compartments.

Libraries were made using 5' RACE. Instrument used: Illumina HiSeq 2500. A second PCR of roughly 7 to 11 cycles was performed with a sample-barcoded 5' primer and a J-beta primer mix. A unique molecular identifier was introduced onto each TCR beta cDNA molecule by a template-switch 5' adaptor carrying 12 random nucleotides. Each sample yielded at least 2.5 million CDR3-containing paired-end reads. All of the RNA was converted into first-strand cDNA using the Mint cDNA synthesis kit, with a TRBC-specific oligonucleotide serving as the primer. Following uracil-DNA glycosylase treatment, all cDNA underwent a first 18-cycle PCR with the universal primers M1SS and BC2_uni_R. Concerning the study's data processing: Each sample was normalized by randomly selecting 1 million high-quality reads, each carrying a distinct molecular identifier. Reads sharing molecular identifiers were discarded rather than binned into consensus sequences. MiTCR, run with a Q25 quality threshold and the strictest error-elimination algorithm, handled CDR3 identification, clonotype clustering and error correction. A nonparametric unseen species model with Euler transformation was used to estimate a lower bound on total TCR beta diversity. TCRdb handled the public reads itself, with Q25 trimming in fastp and clone calling in MiXCR, and kept productive beta chains. Duplicate CDR3 protein sequences are folded into a single record with the most common DNA and genes. Clone size and V and J calls follow TCRdb, not the original study. In all, the sample holds more than 650,000 distinct CDR3 sequences, and about a fifth of those were seen once. The ten top clones hold approximately 20% of the sample.

From its cysteine to its phenylalanine, the CDR3 spans 18 amino acids. Left in the record is the CDR3 DNA by itself, 54 bases read in frame from the first base. The germline V gene provides CDR1 MDHEN and CDR2 SYDVKM. Trimming at the junction amounts to 9 bases on V and 8 bases on J, and the germline ends lie 32 bases apart. Systemically healthy Caucasian individuals from Russia, 35 to 40 in total and aged about 6 to 95 years, were included as donors. Each donor gave 8 to 10 milliliters of peripheral blood, drawn into EDTA-treated Vacutainer tubes. Ficoll-Paque density-gradient centrifugation was used to isolate PBMCs, with at least 6.5 million per sample. Trizol reagent was used to extract total RNA from the PBMCs, yielding at least 6 micrograms per sample. For every donor, flow cytometry on a PBMC aliquot measured the percentage of naive CD45RAhigh/CD27high T cells.

The sequence links TRBV28 to TRBJ2-4, and TRBD1 may be the D gene, going by 6 matching bases. The receptor was derived from a man in his 70s in good health. The sample taken for sequencing was blood. The CDR3 in this case is CARRPEQARGCGTHIQYF. The nucleotide sequence reads as follows: TGTGCCAGGAGGCCCGAGCAGGCCCGTGGGTGTGGGACACACATTCAGTACTTC.